The clone carrying this TCR delta chain was observed a few times. Its antigen is still unknown. This CDR3 comprises 20 residues. Germline V gene lookup returns CDR1 TSWWSYY and CDR2 QGS. These data originate in a study of γδ T cells in repeated Plasmodium falciparum infection. Overall study: Sampling occurred at baseline, pre-infection for selected infections, and 21 days post-infection.

TCRdb re-called the multiplex PCR reads using CATT. Of about 51,000 delta-chain clones listed, roughly 2% are singletons. Findings and limits, study-wide: Malian donors came from one small rural village, predominantly one ethnic group.

Flow sorting of PBMC yielded separate Vgamma9/Vdelta2+ and Vdelta2-negative gammadelta T cell populations for bulk repertoire analysis. The specimen sequenced was gamma-delta T cells from blood. The sequence came from a pool of human donors (malaria-infected and uninfected, not separated). J is TRDJ1 and V is TRDV1; 9 nucleotides match TRDD2. The CDR3 loop is CAFGGLPTRSLGTITDKLIF. CDR3 DNA: TGTGCGTTTGGTGGCCTTCCTACGCGATCTCTGGGGACCATCACCGATAAACTCATCTTT.